This T cell receptor beta chain was profiled in a study of radiotherapy plus CTLA-4 blockade in lung cancer. About the study: Across the patients, objective responses occurred in about 19%, and disease control in approximately 30%.

Germline CDR1 and CDR2: SGHTA and FQGTGA. This CDR3 is built from 15 residues. V lost 3 bases, J lost 4 bases, and 15 bases lay in between. Libraries were prepared by immunoSEQ multiplex PCR; TCRdb keeps only in-frame clonotypes and omits some of them. The sample has roughly 66,000 clones; about 85% are singletons. V usage is TRBV7-3 and J usage is TRBJ2-5; TRBD1 is a possible D gene (7 bases). The starting material was peripheral blood, obtained from a patient treated with radiotherapy plus ipilimumab. The sequence was obtained from a human donor with non-small cell lung cancer who had a partial response to radiotherapy plus ipilimumab. The CDR3 DNA sequence: TGTGCCAGCAGCTTGGAGGGGGCCCCGGTAGAGACCCAGTACTTC. This codes for CASSLEGAPVETQYF.